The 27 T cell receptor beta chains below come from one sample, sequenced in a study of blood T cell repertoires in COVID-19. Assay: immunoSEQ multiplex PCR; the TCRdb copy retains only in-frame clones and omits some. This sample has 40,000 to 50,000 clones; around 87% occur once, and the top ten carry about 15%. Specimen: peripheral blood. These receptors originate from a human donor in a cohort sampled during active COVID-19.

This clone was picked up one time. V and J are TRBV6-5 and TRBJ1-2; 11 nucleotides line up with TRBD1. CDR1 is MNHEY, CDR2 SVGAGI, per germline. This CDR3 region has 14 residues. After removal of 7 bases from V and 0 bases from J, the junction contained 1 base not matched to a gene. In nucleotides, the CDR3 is TGTGCCAGCAAGGGACAGGGGGCTAACTATGGCTACACCTTC. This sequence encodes CASKGQGANYGYTF.

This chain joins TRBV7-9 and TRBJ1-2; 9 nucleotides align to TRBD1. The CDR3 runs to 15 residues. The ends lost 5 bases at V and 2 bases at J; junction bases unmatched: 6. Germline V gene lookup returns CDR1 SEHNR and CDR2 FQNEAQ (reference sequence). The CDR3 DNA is TGTGCCAGCAGCCTGGGACAGGGAGGAAACTATGGCTACACCTTC. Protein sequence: CASSLGQGGNYGYTF.

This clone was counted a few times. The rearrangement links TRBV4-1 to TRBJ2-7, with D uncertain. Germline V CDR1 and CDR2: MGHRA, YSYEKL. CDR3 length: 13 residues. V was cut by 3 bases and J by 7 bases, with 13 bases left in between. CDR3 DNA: TGCGCCAGCAGCCAGTGGAACCAAGCGGAGCAGTACTTC. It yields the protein CASSQWNQAEQYF.

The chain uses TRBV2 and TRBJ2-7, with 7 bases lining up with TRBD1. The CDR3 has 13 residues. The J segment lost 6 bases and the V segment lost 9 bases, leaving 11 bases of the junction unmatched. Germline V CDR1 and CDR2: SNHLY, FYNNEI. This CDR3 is CASQSGTDLEQYF. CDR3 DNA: TGTGCCAGTCAATCCGGGACAGATCTCGAGCAGTACTTC. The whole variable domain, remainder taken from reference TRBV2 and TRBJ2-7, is EPEVTQTPSHQVTQMGQEVILRCVPISNHLYFYWYRQILGQKVEFLVSFYNNEISEKSEIFDDQFSVERPDGSNFTLKIRSTKLEDSAMYFCASQSGTDLEQYFGPGTRLTVT.

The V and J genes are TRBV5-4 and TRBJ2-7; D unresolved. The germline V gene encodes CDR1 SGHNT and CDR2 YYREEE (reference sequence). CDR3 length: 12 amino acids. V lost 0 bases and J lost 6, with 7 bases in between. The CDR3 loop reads CASSLDSLEQYF. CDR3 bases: TGTGCCAGCAGCTTGGATAGCCTCGAGCAGTACTTC.

The CDR3 here is CASSLEGHHQPQHF. DNA of the CDR3: TGTGCCAGCAGCTTAGAGGGGCATCATCAGCCCCAGCATTTT. This sequence joins TRBV7-9 and TRBJ1-5; tentative D call: TRBD1 (5 bases). With 1 base removed from V and 5 bases from J, the gap between germline ends came to 9 bases. The CDR3 is 14 amino acids. The germline V gene has CDR1 SEHNR and CDR2 FQNEAQ (reference sequence).

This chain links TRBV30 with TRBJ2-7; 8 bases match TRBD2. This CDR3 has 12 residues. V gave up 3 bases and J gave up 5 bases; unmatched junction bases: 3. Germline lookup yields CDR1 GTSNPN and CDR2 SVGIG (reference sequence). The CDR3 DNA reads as TGTGCCTGGAGCGGGACTAGTAACGAGCAGTACTTC. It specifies CAWSGTSNEQYF.

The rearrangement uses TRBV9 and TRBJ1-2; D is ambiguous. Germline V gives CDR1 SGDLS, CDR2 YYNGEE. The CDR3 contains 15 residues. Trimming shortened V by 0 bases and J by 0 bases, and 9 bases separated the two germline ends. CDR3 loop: CASSVDPSSNYGYTF. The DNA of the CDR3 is TGTGCCAGCAGCGTAGATCCGAGTTCTAACTATGGCTACACCTTC. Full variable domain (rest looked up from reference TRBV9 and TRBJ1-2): DSGVTQTPKHLITATGQRVTLRCSPRSGDLSVYWYQQSLDQGLQFLIQYYNGEERAKGNILERFSAQQFPDLHSELNLSSLELGDSALYFCASSVDPSSNYGYTFGSGTRLTVV.

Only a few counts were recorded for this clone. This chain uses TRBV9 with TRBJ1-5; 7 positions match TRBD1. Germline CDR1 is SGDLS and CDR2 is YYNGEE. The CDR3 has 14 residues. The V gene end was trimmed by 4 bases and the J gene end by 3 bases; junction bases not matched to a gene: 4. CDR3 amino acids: CASSQGVSNQPQHF. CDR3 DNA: TGTGCCAGCAGCCAGGGGGTCTCCAATCAGCCCCAGCATTTT.

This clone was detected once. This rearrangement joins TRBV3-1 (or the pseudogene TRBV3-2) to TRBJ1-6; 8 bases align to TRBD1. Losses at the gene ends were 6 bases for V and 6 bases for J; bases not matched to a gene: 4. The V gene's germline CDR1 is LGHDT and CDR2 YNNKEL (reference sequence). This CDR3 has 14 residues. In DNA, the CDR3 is TGTGCCAGCAGTCCCGGACAGGGTAATTCACCCCTCCACTTT. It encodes CASSPGQGNSPLHF.

DNA for the CDR3: TGTGCCAGCAGCAAGGACAGTAGGACCGGGGAGCTGTTTTTT. It is translated as CASSKDSRTGELFF. The chain links TRBV21-1 to TRBJ2-2; the D call in the table, TRBD1, was not verified against the DNA. TRBV21-1 is deemed a pseudogene. The CDR3 contains 14 residues.

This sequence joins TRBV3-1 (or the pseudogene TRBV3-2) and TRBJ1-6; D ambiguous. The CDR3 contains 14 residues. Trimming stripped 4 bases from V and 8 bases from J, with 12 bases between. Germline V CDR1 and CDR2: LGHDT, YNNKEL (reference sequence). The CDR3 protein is CASSPRLGDSPLHF. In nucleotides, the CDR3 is TGTGCCAGCAGCCCCCGACTCGGGGATTCACCCCTCCACTTT.

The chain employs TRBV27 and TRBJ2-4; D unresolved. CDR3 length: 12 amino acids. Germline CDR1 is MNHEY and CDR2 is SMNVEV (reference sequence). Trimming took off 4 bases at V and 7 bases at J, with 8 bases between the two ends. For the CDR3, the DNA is TGTGCCAGCAGTTCTAAAAGCAACATTCAGTACTTC. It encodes CASSSKSNIQYF.

CDR3 coding DNA: TGTGCCAGCAGTCCAGGGCTGCGAAATTCACCCCTCCACTTT. Protein sequence: CASSPGLRNSPLHF. The chain employs TRBV16 and TRBJ1-6; the D gene is possibly TRBD1 (5 bases). The CDR3 contains 14 residues. CDR1 is KGHSY, CDR2 FQNENV, per germline. The V end was cut by 6 bases, the J end by 7 bases, with 13 bases between.

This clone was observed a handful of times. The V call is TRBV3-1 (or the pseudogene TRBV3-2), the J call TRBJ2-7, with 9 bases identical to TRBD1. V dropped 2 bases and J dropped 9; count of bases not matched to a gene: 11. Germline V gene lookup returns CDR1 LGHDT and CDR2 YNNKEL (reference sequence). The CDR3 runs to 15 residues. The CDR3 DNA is TGTGCCAGCAGCCAAAACCCCGGACAGGGGAAAGGGCAGTACTTC. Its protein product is CASSQNPGQGKGQYF.

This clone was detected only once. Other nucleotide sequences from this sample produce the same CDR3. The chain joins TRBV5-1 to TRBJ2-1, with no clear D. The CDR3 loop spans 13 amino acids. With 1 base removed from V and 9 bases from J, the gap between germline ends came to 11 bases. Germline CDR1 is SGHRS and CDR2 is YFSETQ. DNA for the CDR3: TGCGCCAGCAGCTTGCCCTTATCCGGTGAGCAGTTCTTC. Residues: CASSLPLSGEQFF.

CDR3: CASSPRGDSYEQYF. CDR3 bases: TGTGCCAGCAGTCCCAGGGGGGACTCCTACGAGCAGTACTTC. The chain couples TRBV27 to TRBJ2-7; D may be TRBD1 (7 bases). The CDR3 runs to 14 residues. The V gene lost 5 bases and the J gene lost 0 bases, with 11 bases spanning the gap. CDR1 and CDR2 from the germline V gene are MNHEY and SMNVEV (reference sequence).

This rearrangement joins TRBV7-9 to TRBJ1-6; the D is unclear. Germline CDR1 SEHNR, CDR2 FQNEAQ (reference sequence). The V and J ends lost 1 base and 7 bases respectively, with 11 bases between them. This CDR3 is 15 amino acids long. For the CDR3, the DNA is TGTGCCAGCAGCTTAGGCCCAGACTCGAATTCACCCCTCCACTTT. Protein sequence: CASSLGPDSNSPLHF. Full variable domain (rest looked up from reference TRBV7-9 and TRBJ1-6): DTGVSQNPRHKITKRGQNVTFRCDPISEHNRLYWYRQTLGQGPEFLTYFQNEAQLEKSRLLSDRFSAERPKGSFSTLEIQRTEQGDSAMYLCASSLGPDSNSPLHFGNGTRLTVT.

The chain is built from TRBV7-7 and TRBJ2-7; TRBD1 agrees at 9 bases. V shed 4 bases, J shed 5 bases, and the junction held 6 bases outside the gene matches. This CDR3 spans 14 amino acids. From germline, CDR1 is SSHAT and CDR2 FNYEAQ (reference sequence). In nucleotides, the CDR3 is TGTGCCAGCAGCTACGGACAGGGGATAAACGAGCAGTACTTC. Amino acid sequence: CASSYGQGINEQYF.

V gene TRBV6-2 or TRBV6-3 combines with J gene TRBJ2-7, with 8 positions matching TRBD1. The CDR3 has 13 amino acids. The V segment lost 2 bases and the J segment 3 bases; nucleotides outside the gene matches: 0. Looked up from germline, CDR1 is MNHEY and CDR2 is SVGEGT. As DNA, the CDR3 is TGTGCCAGCAGTTACGGGACAGGCTACGAGCAGTACTTC. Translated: CASSYGTGYEQYF.

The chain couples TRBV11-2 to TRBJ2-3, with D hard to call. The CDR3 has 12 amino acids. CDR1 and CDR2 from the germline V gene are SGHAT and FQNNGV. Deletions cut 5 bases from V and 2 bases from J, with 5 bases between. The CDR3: CASSPYTDTQYF. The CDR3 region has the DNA TGTGCCAGCAGCCCTTACACAGATACGCAGTATTTT.

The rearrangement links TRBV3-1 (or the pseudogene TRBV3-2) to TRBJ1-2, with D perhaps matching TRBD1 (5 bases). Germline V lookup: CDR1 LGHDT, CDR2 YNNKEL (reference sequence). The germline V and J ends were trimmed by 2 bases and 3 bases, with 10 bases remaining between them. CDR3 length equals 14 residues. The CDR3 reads CASSQPGGDYGYTF. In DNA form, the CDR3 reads TGTGCCAGCAGCCAACCGGGGGGGGACTATGGCTACACCTTC.

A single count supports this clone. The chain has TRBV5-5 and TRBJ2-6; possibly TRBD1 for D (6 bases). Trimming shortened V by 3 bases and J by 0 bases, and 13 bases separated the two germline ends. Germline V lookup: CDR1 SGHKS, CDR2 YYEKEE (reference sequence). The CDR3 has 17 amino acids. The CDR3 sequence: CASSSGQLNSGANVLTF. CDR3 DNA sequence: TGTGCCAGCAGCTCAGGACAGCTTAACTCTGGGGCCAACGTCCTGACTTTC.

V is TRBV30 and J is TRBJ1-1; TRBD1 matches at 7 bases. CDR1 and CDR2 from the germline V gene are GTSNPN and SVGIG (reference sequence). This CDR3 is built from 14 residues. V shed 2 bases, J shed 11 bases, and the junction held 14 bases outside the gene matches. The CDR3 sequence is CAWSQVGGTVGAFF. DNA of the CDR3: TGTGCCTGGAGTCAAGTAGGGGGGACAGTCGGCGCTTTCTTT.

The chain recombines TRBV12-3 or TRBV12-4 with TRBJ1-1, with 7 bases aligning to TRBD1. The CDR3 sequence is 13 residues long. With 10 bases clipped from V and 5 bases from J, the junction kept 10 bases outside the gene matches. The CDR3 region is CATATGLRTEAFF. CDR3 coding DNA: TGTGCCACCGCGACAGGGCTCCGAACTGAAGCTTTCTTT.

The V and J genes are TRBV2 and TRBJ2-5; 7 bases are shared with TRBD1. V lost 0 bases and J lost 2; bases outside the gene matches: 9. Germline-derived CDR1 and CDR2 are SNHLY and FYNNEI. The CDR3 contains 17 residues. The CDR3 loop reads CASSEATGLGGQETQYF. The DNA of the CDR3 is TGTGCCAGCAGTGAAGCGACAGGGTTGGGTGGGCAAGAGACCCAGTACTTC.

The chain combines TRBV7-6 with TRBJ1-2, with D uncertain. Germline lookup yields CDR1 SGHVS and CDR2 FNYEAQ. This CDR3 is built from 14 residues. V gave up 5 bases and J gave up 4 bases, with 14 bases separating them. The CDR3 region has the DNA TGTGCCAGCAGCCCGCCTAACGGAGTCTATGGCTACACCTTC. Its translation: CASSPPNGVYGYTF.